This TCR beta chain was recovered during a study of blood T cell repertoires in COVID-19. Sequencing used immunoSEQ multiplex PCR; TCRdb keeps in-frame clones, though not all of them. The data show 84,000 or so clones, approximately 82% seen once. This CDR3 spans 11 amino acids. Germline V gene sequence: CDR1 LNHDA, CDR2 SQIVND (reference sequence). J gave up 15 bases and V 6 bases, and 6 bases lay outside the gene matches. Source material: peripheral blood. The chain combines TRBV19 with TRBJ2-1, with 9 nucleotides matching TRBD2. This receptor was identified in an elderly man with active or convalescent COVID-19. The CDR3 reads CASRLAGRAFF. CDR3 sequence (DNA): TGTGCCAGTAGGCTAGCGGGGCGGGCGTTCTTC.